Shown below are 25 T cell receptor beta chains from a single sample sequenced in a study of shared clonotypes between healthy human individuals. TCRdb's table, derived via immunoSEQ multiplex PCR, lists solely in-frame clones and lacks some. The table has about 470,000 clones, 70% to 80% seen once; the top ten hold 13%. The sample taken for sequencing was PBMCs. These receptors originate from a woman aged 40 to 55 in good health. Some clones in this sample may be carry-over from other donors' samples.

This clone was recorded a few times. The chain carries TRBV7-9 and TRBJ2-2; TRBD2 matches at 12 bases. V lost 5 bases to trimming and J lost 5 bases; unmatched junction nucleotides: 3. The CDR3 loop spans 15 amino acids. Germline V gene sequence: CDR1 SEHNR, CDR2 FQNEAQ (reference sequence). CDR3 DNA: TGTGCCAGCAGCCTACTAGCGGGAGGAACCGGGGAGCTGTTTTTT. It encodes CASSLLAGGTGELFF.

V usage is TRBV6-5 and J usage is TRBJ2-7; 8 nucleotides align to TRBD1. Germline V gives CDR1 MNHEY, CDR2 SVGAGI. This CDR3 region has 15 residues. V shed 4 bases and J 4 bases; nucleotides not matched to a gene: 9. CDR3 loop: CASSSPGQGRYEQYF. The CDR3 DNA reads TGTGCCAGCAGTTCCCCAGGACAGGGACGATACGAGCAGTACTTC.

This clone came up many times. Other nucleotide sequences in the sample specify the same CDR3. The chain recombines TRBV10-3 with TRBJ1-2; 10 nucleotides agree with TRBD1. Germline CDR1 is ENHRY and CDR2 is SYGVKD. V was clipped by 5 bases and J by 2 bases; unmatched bases: 2. The CDR3 loop spans 14 amino acids. The CDR3 DNA is TGTGCCATCAGTTTGACAGGGGGCAACTATGGCTACACCTTC. Translating gives CAISLTGGNYGYTF.

CDR3 coding DNA: TGCAGTGCTACGCTCGGCAATGAGCAGTTCTTC. Amino acid sequence: CSATLGNEQFF. The chain employs TRBV20-1 and TRBJ2-1; D not resolved. Germline V gene sequence: CDR1 DFQATT, CDR2 SNEGSKA (reference sequence). Trimming cost V 4 bases and J 6 bases, with 7 bases left between them. This CDR3 spans 11 amino acids.

The rearrangement joins TRBV7-3 to TRBJ1-1; D is ambiguous. The V gene lost 5 bases and the J gene lost 1 base, with 8 bases spanning the gap. The CDR3 is 13 amino acids. Germline V gene data show CDR1 as SGHTA and CDR2 as FQGTGA. This CDR3 is CASSTSGNTEAFF. As DNA, the CDR3 is TGTGCCAGCAGCACCTCTGGGAACACTGAAGCTTTCTTT.

The chain uses TRBV4-1 and TRBJ2-2; a weak D match, TRBD2 (5 bases). The germline V gene encodes CDR1 MGHRA and CDR2 YSYEKL. The V gene lost 0 bases and the J gene lost 6 bases, with 8 bases spanning the gap. The CDR3 spans 14 residues. The CDR3 reads CASSQERVPGELFF. The CDR3 region has the DNA TGCGCCAGCAGCCAAGAGAGGGTCCCCGGGGAGCTGTTTTTT.

This chain connects TRBV9 to TRBJ2-2; D might be TRBD1 (5 bases). This CDR3 has 15 residues. V lost 4 bases and J 1 base, leaving 11 bases between the germline ends. The germline V gene has CDR1 SGDLS and CDR2 YYNGEE. The CDR3 DNA follows: TGTGCCAGCAGCCGACCCCAGGGGAACACCGGGGAGCTGTTTTTT. Translated: CASSRPQGNTGELFF.

The chain links TRBV19 to TRBJ1-4; D remains unclear. The CDR3 has 14 amino acids. Trimming removed 4 bases at V and 0 bases at J, with 6 bases between. Germline-derived CDR1 and CDR2 are LNHDA and SQIVND (reference sequence). This chain's CDR3 is CASSTQPTNEKLFF. The CDR3 DNA reads as TGTGCCAGTAGTACTCAGCCAACTAATGAAAAACTGTTTTTT.

The gene calls are TRBV6-5 and TRBJ2-5; D might be TRBD1 or TRBD2, each matching 5 bases. The CDR3 is 16 residues long. Per the germline V gene, CDR1 is MNHEY and CDR2 is SVGAGI. Trimming removed 4 bases from V and 5 bases from J, with 20 bases in between. The chain's CDR3 is CASSSLLSGGRETQYF. The CDR3 coding sequence is TGTGCCAGCAGTTCCCTCCTTTCTGGGGGACGGGAGACCCAGTACTTC.

CDR3 DNA sequence: TGTGCCAGCAGCTCTAGCGGGAGCGGGGAGACCCAGTACTTC. It specifies CASSSSGSGETQYF. The rearrangement uses TRBV5-6 and TRBJ2-5, with 10 bases that match TRBD2. The length of the CDR3 is 14 residues. V was clipped by 3 bases and J by 5 bases; unmatched bases: 4. Germline values: CDR1 SGHDT, CDR2 YYEEEE.

The J gene is TRBJ2-7, the V gene TRBV2, with TRBD1 matching 7 bases. In germline, CDR1 is SNHLY, CDR2 FYNNEI. This CDR3 is 13 amino acids long. With V trimmed by 7 bases and J by 2 bases, 5 bases remained unmatched. CDR3 in DNA: TGTGCCAGCATTGGGGGACAGACCTACGAGCAGTACTTC. This encodes CASIGGQTYEQYF.

The V call is TRBV7-9, the J call TRBJ2-2, with 9 bases matching TRBD1. CDR1 and CDR2 (germline): SEHNR, FQNEAQ (reference sequence). This CDR3 comprises 17 residues. After removal of 4 bases from V and 2 bases from J, the junction contained 8 bases not matched to a gene. In nucleotides, the CDR3 is TGTGCCAGCAGCTGGCCCCGGGACAGGGCAAACACCGGGGAGCTGTTTTTT. Translation gives CASSWPRDRANTGELFF. Drawing the rest from reference TRBV7-9 and TRBJ2-2, the complete variable domain is DTGVSQNPRHKITKRGQNVTFRCDPISEHNRLYWYRQTLGQGPEFLTYFQNEAQLEKSRLLSDRFSAERPKGSFSTLEIQRTEQGDSAMYLCASSWPRDRANTGELFFGEGSRLTVL.

This clone was found many times. The chain has TRBV6-6 and TRBJ2-7; TRBD1 is a possible D gene (6 bases). Germline CDR1 MNHNY, CDR2 SVGAGI (reference sequence). V gave up 0 bases and J gave up 5 bases, with 14 bases separating them. This CDR3 has 15 residues. The CDR3 reads CASSYSPQGTNEQYF. CDR3 nucleotides: TGTGCCAGCAGTTACTCGCCACAGGGTACCAACGAGCAGTACTTC.

The chain links TRBV7-9 to TRBJ1-4, with TRBD1 as a possible D gene (6 bases). The V end was cut by 4 bases, the J end by 1 base, with 10 bases between. The germline CDR1 and CDR2 sequences are SEHNR and FQNEAQ (reference sequence). This CDR3 contains 15 residues. This chain's CDR3 is CASSSEGVTNEKLFF. CDR3 coding DNA: TGTGCCAGCAGCTCGGAGGGGGTAACTAATGAAAAACTGTTTTTT.

This chain connects TRBV4-1 to TRBJ2-1, with 14 bases aligning to TRBD2. The V gene's germline CDR1 is MGHRA and CDR2 YSYEKL. V lost 2 bases, J lost 12 bases, and 9 bases stayed unmatched. This CDR3 spans 16 amino acids. CDR3 protein: CASSQPGTSGSRGQFF. CDR3 DNA: TGCGCCAGCAGCCAACCCGGGACTAGCGGGAGTAGAGGGCAGTTCTTC.

The CDR3 DNA reads as TGTGCCACCACCTGGGGTCACAATGAGCAGTTCTTC. Its translation is CATTWGHNEQFF. The V call is TRBV6-1, the J call TRBJ2-1; D is undetermined. Germline V gives CDR1 MNHNS, CDR2 SASEGT. The CDR3 runs 12 residues. Trimming left V 10 bases short and J 5 bases short, with 12 bases between.

About this clone itself: This likely stems from a read error, as it lies one base from a far larger clone. This CDR3 is also generated by other DNA sequences in the sample. The genes are TRBV29-1 and TRBJ1-1; maybe TRBD1 (5 bases). Germline loops: CDR1 SQVTM, CDR2 ANQGSEA. V was cut by 4 bases and J by 3 bases, with 6 bases left in between. The CDR3 spans 11 residues. The CDR3 DNA is TGCAGCGTTGCAGGGTACACTGAAGCTTTCTTT. Translation gives CSVAGYTEAFF.

This sequence joins TRBV6-1 and TRBJ1-6, with D possibly TRBD1 on 6 matching bases. The CDR3 length is 13 residues. V lost 9 bases and J lost 10, with 16 bases in between. In germline, CDR1 is MNHNS, CDR2 SASEGT. The CDR3 is CASRQDIGSPLHF. The DNA for the CDR3 is TGTGCCAGTAGACAGGATATCGGATCACCCCTCCACTTT.

V is TRBV18 and J is TRBJ2-2; no reliable D call. The V end was cut by 3 bases, the J end by 3 bases, with 8 bases between. Germline assignment: CDR1 KGHSH and CDR2 LQKENI. This CDR3 is built from 14 residues. The CDR3 sequence is CASSPGNYTGELFF. The CDR3 DNA is TGTGCCAGCTCACCGGGCAATTACACCGGGGAGCTGTTTTTT.

CDR3 region: CASSQDWLAGGGHRGIQYF. The CDR3 DNA sequence: TGTGCCAGCAGCCAAGATTGGCTAGCGGGAGGAGGCCACCGAGGCATTCAGTACTTC. The chain carries TRBV14 and TRBJ2-4; TRBD2 agrees at 11 bases. The ends lost 0 bases at V and 9 bases at J; junction bases unmatched: 16. The germline CDR1 and CDR2 sequences are SGHDN and FVKESK. CDR3 length equals 19 residues.

The rearrangement uses TRBV21-1 and TRBJ2-7; TRBD2 reflects the table's D call only, with no check against the DNA. TRBV21-1 is annotated as a pseudogene. This CDR3 is built from 15 residues. This chain's CDR3 is CASSTRGEDRCEQYF. CDR3 DNA: TGTGCCAGCAGCACCCGGGGGGAGGACCGGTGCGAGCAGTACTTC.

The chain employs TRBV25-1 and TRBJ1-1, with D possibly matching TRBD1 (6 bases). The CDR3 extends over 12 amino acids. Germline CDR1 and CDR2: MGHDK and SYGVNS. V was pared by 2 bases and J by 11 bases, with 12 bases between. The CDR3 spells CASSEGGGPAFF. CDR3 DNA: TGTGCCAGCAGTGAAGGCGGGGGGCCGGCTTTCTTT.

The chain employs TRBV6-6 and TRBJ1-3; TRBD1 agrees at 9 bases. This CDR3 is built from 15 residues. V shed 5 bases and J 4 bases; nucleotides not matched to a gene: 6. Per the germline V gene, CDR1 is MNHNY and CDR2 is SVGAGI (reference sequence). This chain's CDR3 is CASSPGQGLGNTIYF. Written as DNA, the CDR3 is TGTGCCAGCAGTCCGGGACAGGGTCTCGGAAACACCATATATTTT.

The chain combines TRBV11-2 with TRBJ1-1; possibly TRBD1 for D (5 bases). The germline CDR1 and CDR2 sequences are SGHAT and FQNNGV. The CDR3 runs 15 residues. V was clipped by 4 bases and J by 4 bases, with 16 bases between them. CDR3 coding DNA: TGTGCCAGCAGCTCCCCCACGGGGGGAGGCACTGAAGCTTTCTTT. The encoded protein is CASSSPTGGGTEAFF.

The chain carries TRBV18 and TRBJ2-6; 9 bases map to TRBD1. The CDR3 has 18 amino acids. The trim removed 6 bases at V and 0 bases at J, leaving 9 bases unmatched. Germline values: CDR1 KGHSH, CDR2 LQKENI. CDR3 protein: CASSEYTGGVSGANVLTF. In nucleotides, the CDR3 is TGTGCCAGCTCGGAGTATACAGGGGGCGTCTCTGGGGCCAACGTCCTGACTTTC. The whole variable domain, remainder taken from reference TRBV18 and TRBJ2-6, is NAGVMQNPRHLVRRRGQEARLRCSPMKGHSHVYWYRQLPEEGLKFMVYLQKENIIDESGMPKERFSAEFPKEGPSILRIQQVVRGDSAAYFCASSEYTGGVSGANVLTFGAGSRLTVL.